A single sample gave rise to the 7 T cell receptor beta chains below, sequenced in a study of T-cell reconstitution after alpha-beta-depleted transplantation in children. Researchers prepared the TCRbeta library using unique molecular identifiers, the study reports. One entry per CDR3 protein, called by TCRdb with MiXCR from the PCR reads. The sample lists around 87,000 distinct CDR3 sequences, roughly 8.4% occurring once. The sequencing used PBMCs from the stem cell graft donor, collected from the stem cell graft. These receptors all come from a human donor who donated a stem cell graft to a child with congenital amegakaryocytic thrombocytopenia.

This clonotype showed up many times. V is TRBV12-3 or TRBV12-4 and J is TRBJ2-7, with 7 bases matching TRBD2. The CDR3 is 14 residues long. J was trimmed by 6 bases and V by 1 base; bases with no gene match: 6. CDR3 loop: CASSLDRGGLEQYF. In DNA form, the CDR3 reads TGTGCCAGCAGTTTAGACCGGGGAGGGCTCGAGCAGTACTTC.

This clonotype has ten or more counts. The J gene is TRBJ1-2, the V gene TRBV11-2; D unclear. This CDR3 is built from 14 residues. Trimming shortened V by 3 bases and J by 3 bases, and 11 bases separated the two germline ends. Per the germline V gene, CDR1 is SGHAT and CDR2 is FQNNGV. The CDR3: CASSFNSDDYGYTF. The CDR3 nucleotides read TGTGCCAGCAGCTTTAACAGCGACGACTATGGCTACACCTTC. Full variable domain (remainder filled in from reference TRBV11-2 and TRBJ1-2): EAGVAQSPRYKIIEKRQSVAFWCNPISGHATLYWYQQILGQGPKLLIQFQNNGVVDDSQLPKDRFSAERLKGVDSTLKIQPAKLEDSAVYLCASSFNSDDYGYTFGSGTRLTVV.

This clonotype has ten or more counts. The chain is built from TRBV3-1 and TRBJ2-3; 13 positions agree with TRBD2. The CDR3 has 16 residues. V trimming: 5 bases; J trimming: 6 bases; junction bases outside the gene matches: 8. Germline V CDR1 and CDR2: LGHDT, YNNKEL (reference sequence). The CDR3 DNA is TGTGCCAGCAGCTCCTGGACTAGCGGGAGTGTGGATACGCAGTATTTT. It encodes CASSSWTSGSVDTQYF.

The chain recombines TRBV5-1 with TRBJ1-1; D possibly corresponds to TRBD1 (5 bases). V shed 2 bases and J shed 6 bases, with 11 bases lying between them. Germline CDR1 and CDR2: SGHRS and YFSETQ. This CDR3 is built from 13 residues. CDR3 nucleotides: TGCGCCAGCAGCTTTTCCCCGGGGGCTGAAGCTTTCTTT. It is translated as CASSFSPGAEAFF.

The table lists this clonotype with many counts. The rearrangement joins TRBV20-1 to TRBJ2-4; D is ambiguous. This CDR3 is 15 amino acids long. V was trimmed by 6 bases and J by 3 bases, leaving 18 bases between them. Germline CDR1 reads DFQATT; CDR2 reads SNEGSKA (reference sequence). The CDR3 DNA sequence: TGCAGTGCCCGACGTGAACCTCTTGACAAAAACATTCAGTACTTC. This sequence encodes CSARREPLDKNIQYF.

This clonotype has more than one count but fewer than ten. V is TRBV11-2 and J is TRBJ1-2; perhaps TRBD1 as D (5 bases). The germline V gene has CDR1 SGHAT and CDR2 FQNNGV. The CDR3 runs 13 residues. V was cut by 5 bases and J by 4 bases, with 11 bases left in between. CDR3 amino acids: CASSGRVRYGYTF. CDR3 nucleotides: TGTGCCAGCAGCGGCAGGGTGCGCTATGGCTACACCTTC.

The chain combines TRBV20-1 with TRBJ1-2; TRBD1 matches at 10 bases. CDR1 is DFQATT and CDR2 is SNEGSKA in the germline V gene (reference sequence). The CDR3 spans 14 residues. The V gene end was trimmed by 4 bases and the J gene end by 8 bases; junction bases not matched to a gene: 10. As DNA, the CDR3 is TGCAGTGCTATCTCAGGGACAGGGGTAGTCGGCTACACCTTC. Translating it yields CSAISGTGVVGYTF.